The 7 T cell receptor beta chains reported below all come from one sample, sequenced in a study of identical twins (dated by TCRdb to about 2016). Library generation was performed with 5' RACE. TCRdb names Illumina HiSeq 2000 as the instrument used. In TCRdb, the public reads were trimmed at Q25 with fastp and aligned with MiXCR, with productive beta chains retained. Every entry covers one CDR3 protein and lists the most common genes and DNA from its rows. The sample records about 890,000 distinct CDR3 sequences, 12% of which are singletons. Around 1.6% of the sample belongs to the ten largest clones. These data also formed part of another study, on yellow fever vaccine responses in identical twins.

Source material: PBMCs. Source of these receptors: a woman under 30 in good health.

The rearrangement joins TRBV6-1 to TRBJ1-1; D remains unclear. The CDR3 runs 14 residues. Germline CDR1 MNHNS, CDR2 SASEGT. V lost 4 bases, J lost 2 bases, and 11 bases lay in between. The CDR3 sequence is CASSVGQFNTEAFF. The CDR3 DNA reads as TGTGCCAGCAGTGTGGGCCAGTTTAACACTGAAGCTTTCTTT.

This clonotype came up a few times. The chain carries TRBV6-1 and TRBJ2-2; D remains unclear. The germline V and J ends were trimmed by 9 bases and 0 bases, with 8 bases remaining between them. This CDR3 spans 13 amino acids. The V gene's germline CDR1 is MNHNS and CDR2 SASEGT. The CDR3 DNA reads as TGTGCCAGTAAAAAAGCGAACACCGGGGAGCTGTTTTTT. Amino acid sequence: CASKKANTGELFF.

This clonotype was found a few times. The V call is TRBV4-1, the J call TRBJ2-1, with 7 bases that match TRBD2. Germline CDR1 is MGHRA and CDR2 is YSYEKL. The CDR3 length is 16 residues. V dropped 2 bases and J dropped 7; count of bases not matched to a gene: 11. CDR3 amino acids: CASSQPWSGTENEQFF. CDR3 DNA: TGCGCCAGCAGCCAACCTTGGAGCGGGACGGAGAATGAGCAGTTCTTC.

This clonotype was counted ten times or more. The V and J genes are TRBV7-2 and TRBJ1-1, with D tentatively TRBD1 (5 bases). V was cut by 1 base and J by 11 bases, with 17 bases left in between. Germline V gene sequence: CDR1 SGHTA, CDR2 FQGNSA. The CDR3 is 14 amino acids. CDR3 nucleotides: TGTGCCAGCAGCTTAGGGGCCCCTGCCGGGGGGGCTTTCTTT. Translated: CASSLGAPAGGAFF.

The chain links TRBV19 to TRBJ2-6; D remains unclear. CDR1 is LNHDA and CDR2 is SQIVND in the germline V gene (reference sequence). V lost 5 bases, J lost 0 bases, and 8 bases lay in between. The CDR3 contains 15 residues. DNA of the CDR3: TGTGCCAGTAGTTTCGCCAACTCTGGGGCCAACGTCCTGACTTTC. Protein: CASSFANSGANVLTF.

The J gene is TRBJ1-4, the V gene TRBV12-3 or TRBV12-4, with D tentatively TRBD1 (5 bases). The CDR3 extends over 11 amino acids. With 6 bases removed from V and 8 bases from J, the gap between germline ends came to 7 bases. The CDR3 spells CASSHREKLFF. In DNA form, the CDR3 reads TGTGCCAGCAGCCACAGGGAAAAACTGTTTTTT.

V usage is TRBV5-6 and J usage is TRBJ1-5, with unresolved D. The V gene's germline CDR1 is SGHDT and CDR2 YYEEEE. This CDR3 has 14 amino acids. Trimming left V 3 bases short and J 4 bases short, with 11 bases between. The CDR3 DNA sequence: TGTGCCAGCAGCTCCCTGGTCAGGAATCAGCCCCAGCATTTT. Protein: CASSSLVRNQPQHF.